These T cell receptor beta chains were read from a single sample in a study of cytomegalovirus exposure and HLA in healthy donors. This table comes from immunoSEQ multiplex PCR, and its TCRdb copy is limited to in-frame clones, with some not included. Counted here are some 130,000 clones, around 77% occurring once; the ten biggest clones make up 4.5% to 5%. The sequencing sample was made of PBMCs. These receptors originate from a young man in good health. CDR3s include the opening cysteine and the closing phenylalanine or tryptophan. Each record gives: J gene, clone size, V gene, D gene, CDR3 DNA, CDR3 protein. D genes are given only for firm matches. Clone sizes are given selectively: once, few, many, or a class where the clone is expanded.

J gene: TRBJ1-1
clone size: once
V gene: TRBV5-1
D gene: .
CDR3 DNA: TGCGCCAGCAGTTTATGGGCGGAGTGGGGAGGGGAAGCTTTCTTT
CDR3 protein: CASSLWAEWGGEAFF

J gene: TRBJ2-1
clone size: .
V gene: TRBV2
D gene: .
CDR3 DNA: TGTGCCAGCAGTGACTACGCGGAGCAGTTCTTC
CDR3 protein: CASSDYAEQFF

J gene: TRBJ2-7
clone size: .
V gene: TRBV10-3
D gene: .
CDR3 DNA: TGTGCCATCAGTTCCCCCCCGCGGGAGCAGTACTTC
CDR3 protein: CAISSPPREQYF

J gene: TRBJ2-1
clone size: .
V gene: TRBV25-1
D gene: .
CDR3 DNA: TGTGCCAGCAGCGAGATCAATGAGCAGTTCTTC
CDR3 protein: CASSEINEQFF

J gene: TRBJ1-1
clone size: few
V gene: TRBV30
D gene: .
CDR3 DNA: TGTGCCTGGAGGAGTACTAGGCAGGCTTTCTTT
CDR3 protein: CAWRSTRQAFF

J gene: TRBJ2-1
clone size: .
V gene: TRBV18
D gene: TRBD2
CDR3 DNA: TGTGCCAGCTCACCACAGCGGGAGGAGTACAATGAGCAGTTCTTC
CDR3 protein: CASSPQREEYNEQFF

J gene: TRBJ2-1
clone size: once
V gene: TRBV19
D gene: TRBD2
CDR3 DNA: TGTGCCAGTACCAGGACTAGCGGGAGGGCCTTCCTATCCAATGAGCAGTTCTTC
CDR3 protein: CASTRTSGRAFLSNEQFF

J gene: TRBJ2-7
clone size: .
V gene: TRBV12-5
D gene: .
CDR3 DNA: TGTGCTAGTGCCCCATCCCCTTTCGGCGAGCAGTACTTC
CDR3 protein: CASAPSPFGEQYF

J gene: TRBJ2-7
clone size: .
V gene: TRBV9
D gene: TRBD2
CDR3 DNA: TGTGCCAGCAGCAAAGGGACTAGCGGGAGTGCGTCCTACGAGCAGTACTTC
CDR3 protein: CASSKGTSGSASYEQYF

J gene: TRBJ1-2
clone size: .
V gene: TRBV28
D gene: .
CDR3 DNA: TGTGCCAGCAGTTTGGGAGTAAACTATGGCTACACCTTC
CDR3 protein: CASSLGVNYGYTF